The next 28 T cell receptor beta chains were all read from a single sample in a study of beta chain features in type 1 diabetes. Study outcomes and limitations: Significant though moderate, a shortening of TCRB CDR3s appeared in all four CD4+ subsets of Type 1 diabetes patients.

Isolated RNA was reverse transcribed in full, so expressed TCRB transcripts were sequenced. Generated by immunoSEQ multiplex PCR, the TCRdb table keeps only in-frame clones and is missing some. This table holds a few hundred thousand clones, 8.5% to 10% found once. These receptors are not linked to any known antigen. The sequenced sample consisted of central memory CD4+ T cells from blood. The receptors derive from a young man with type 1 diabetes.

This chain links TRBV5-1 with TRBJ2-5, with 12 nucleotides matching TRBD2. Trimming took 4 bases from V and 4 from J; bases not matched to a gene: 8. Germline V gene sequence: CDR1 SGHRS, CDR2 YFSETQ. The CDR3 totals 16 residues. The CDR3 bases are TGCGCCAGCAGCCTCCTGGGACTAGCGGGCGGAGAGACCCAGTACTTC. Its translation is CASSLLGLAGGETQYF.

This CDR3 is CASSDGTSGFGANVLTF. The CDR3 coding sequence is TGTGCCAGCAGCGATGGGACTAGCGGGTTCGGGGCCAACGTCCTGACTTTC. The V call is TRBV9, the J call TRBJ2-6; 12 bases align to TRBD2. Germline V gene data show CDR1 as SGDLS and CDR2 as YYNGEE. With V trimmed by 3 bases and J by 4 bases, 5 bases remained unmatched. The CDR3 extends over 17 amino acids.

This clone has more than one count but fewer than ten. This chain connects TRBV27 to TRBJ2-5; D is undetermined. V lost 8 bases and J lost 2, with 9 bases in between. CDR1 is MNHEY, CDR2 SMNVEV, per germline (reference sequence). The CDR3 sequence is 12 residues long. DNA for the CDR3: TGTGCCAGCGGCTCTCAACAAGAGACCCAGTACTTC. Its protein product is CASGSQQETQYF.

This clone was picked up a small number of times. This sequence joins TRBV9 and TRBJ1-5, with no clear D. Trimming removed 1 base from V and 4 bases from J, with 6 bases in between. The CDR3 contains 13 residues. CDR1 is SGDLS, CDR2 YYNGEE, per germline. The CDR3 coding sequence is TGTGCCAGCAGCGTAACGGAAAATCAGCCCCAGCATTTT. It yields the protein CASSVTENQPQHF.

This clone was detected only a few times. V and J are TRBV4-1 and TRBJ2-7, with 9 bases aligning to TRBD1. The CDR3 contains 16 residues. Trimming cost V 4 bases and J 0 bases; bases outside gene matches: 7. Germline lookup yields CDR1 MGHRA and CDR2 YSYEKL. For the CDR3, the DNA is TGCGCCAGCAGCCCACTAGGGACAGGGAGCTCCTACGAGCAGTACTTC. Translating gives CASSPLGTGSSYEQYF.

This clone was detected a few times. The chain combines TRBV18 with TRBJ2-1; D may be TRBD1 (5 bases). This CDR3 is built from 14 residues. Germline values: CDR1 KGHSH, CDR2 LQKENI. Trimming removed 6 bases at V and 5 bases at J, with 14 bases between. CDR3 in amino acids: CASSPNPGHNEQFF. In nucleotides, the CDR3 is TGTGCCAGCTCCCCAAACCCAGGGCACAATGAGCAGTTCTTC. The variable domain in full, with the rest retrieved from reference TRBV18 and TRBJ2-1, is NAGVMQNPRHLVRRRGQEARLRCSPMKGHSHVYWYRQLPEEGLKFMVYLQKENIIDESGMPKERFSAEFPKEGPSILRIQQVVRGDSAAYFCASSPNPGHNEQFFGPGTRLTVL.

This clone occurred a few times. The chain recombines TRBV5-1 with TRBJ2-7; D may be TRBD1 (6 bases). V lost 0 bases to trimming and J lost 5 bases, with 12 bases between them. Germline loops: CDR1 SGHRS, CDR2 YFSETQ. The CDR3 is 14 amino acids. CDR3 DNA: TGCGCCAGCAGCTTGGGTGGCAGGGGAGACGAGCAGTACTTC. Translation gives CASSLGGRGDEQYF.

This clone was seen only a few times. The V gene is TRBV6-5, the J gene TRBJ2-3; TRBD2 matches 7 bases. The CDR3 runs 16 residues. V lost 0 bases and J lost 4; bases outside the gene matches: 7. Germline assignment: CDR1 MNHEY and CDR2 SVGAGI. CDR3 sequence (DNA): TGTGCCAGCAGTTACTCGGGGGACTACGGTGCAGATACGCAGTATTTT. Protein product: CASSYSGDYGADTQYF.

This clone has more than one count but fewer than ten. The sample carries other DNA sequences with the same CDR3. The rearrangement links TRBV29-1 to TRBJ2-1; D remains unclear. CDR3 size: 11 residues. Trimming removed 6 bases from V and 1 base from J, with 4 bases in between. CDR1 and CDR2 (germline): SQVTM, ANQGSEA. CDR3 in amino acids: CSVGSYNEQFF. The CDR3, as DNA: TGCAGCGTGGGGTCCTACAATGAGCAGTTCTTC.

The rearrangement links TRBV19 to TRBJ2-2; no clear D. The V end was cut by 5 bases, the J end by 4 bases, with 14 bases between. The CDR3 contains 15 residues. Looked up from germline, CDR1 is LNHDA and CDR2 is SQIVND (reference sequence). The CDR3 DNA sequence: TGTGCCAGTAGTCAGGCGCGGATTCTCACCGGGGAGCTGTTTTTT. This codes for CASSQARILTGELFF.

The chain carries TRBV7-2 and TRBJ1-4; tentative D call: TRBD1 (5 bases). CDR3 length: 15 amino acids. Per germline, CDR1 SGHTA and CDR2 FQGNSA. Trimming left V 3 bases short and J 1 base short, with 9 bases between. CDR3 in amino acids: CASSFQGVTNEKLFF. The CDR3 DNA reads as TGTGCCAGCAGCTTCCAAGGGGTAACTAATGAAAAACTGTTTTTT.

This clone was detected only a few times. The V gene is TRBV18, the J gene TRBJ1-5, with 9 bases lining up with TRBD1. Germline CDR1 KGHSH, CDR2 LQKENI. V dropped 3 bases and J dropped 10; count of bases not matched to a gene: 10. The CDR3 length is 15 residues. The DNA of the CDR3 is TGTGCCAGCTCACCCGGGACAGGGACCTTAGGACCCCAGCATTTT. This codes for CASSPGTGTLGPQHF.

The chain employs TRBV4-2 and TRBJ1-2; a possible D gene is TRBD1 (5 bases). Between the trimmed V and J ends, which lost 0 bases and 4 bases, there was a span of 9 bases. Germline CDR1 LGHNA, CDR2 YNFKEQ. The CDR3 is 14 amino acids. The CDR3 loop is CASSQDRGSYGYTF. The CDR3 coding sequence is TGTGCCAGCAGCCAAGATAGGGGCAGCTATGGCTACACCTTC.

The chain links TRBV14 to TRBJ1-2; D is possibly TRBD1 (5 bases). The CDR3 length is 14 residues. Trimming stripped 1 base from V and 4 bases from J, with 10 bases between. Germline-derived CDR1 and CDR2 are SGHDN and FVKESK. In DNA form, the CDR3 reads TGTGCCAGCAGCCAAGTATGGGACCCCTATGGCTACACCTTC. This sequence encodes CASSQVWDPYGYTF.

DNA of the CDR3: TGTGCCAGCAGCTTACAGGGACAGGGGGCGAGAGAGACCCAGTACTTC. Translation gives CASSLQGQGARETQYF. The genes are TRBV7-2 and TRBJ2-5; TRBD1 aligns across 12 bases. Germline CDR1 SGHTA, CDR2 FQGNSA. The CDR3 has 16 residues. Germline trimming cut 2 bases from V and 4 bases from J; bases unmatched to any gene: 5.

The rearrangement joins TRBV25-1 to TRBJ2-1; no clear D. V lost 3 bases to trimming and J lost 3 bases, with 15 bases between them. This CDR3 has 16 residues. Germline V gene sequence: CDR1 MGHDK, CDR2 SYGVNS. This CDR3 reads CASSEQPGPYYNEQFF. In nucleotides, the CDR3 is TGTGCCAGCAGTGAGCAACCGGGCCCTTACTACAATGAGCAGTTCTTC.

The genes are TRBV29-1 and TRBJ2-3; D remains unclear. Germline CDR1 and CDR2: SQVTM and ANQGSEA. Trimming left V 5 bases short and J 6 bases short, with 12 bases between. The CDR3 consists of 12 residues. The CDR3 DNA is TGCAGCGTTAGGAGACCTTTGGATACGCAGTATTTT. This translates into CSVRRPLDTQYF.

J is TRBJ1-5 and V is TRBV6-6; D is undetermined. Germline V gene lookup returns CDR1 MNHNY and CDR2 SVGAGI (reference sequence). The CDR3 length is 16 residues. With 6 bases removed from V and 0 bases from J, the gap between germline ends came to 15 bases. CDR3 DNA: TGTGCCAGCAGCGATCGGGCACCTTATAGCAATCAGCCCCAGCATTTT. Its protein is CASSDRAPYSNQPQHF.

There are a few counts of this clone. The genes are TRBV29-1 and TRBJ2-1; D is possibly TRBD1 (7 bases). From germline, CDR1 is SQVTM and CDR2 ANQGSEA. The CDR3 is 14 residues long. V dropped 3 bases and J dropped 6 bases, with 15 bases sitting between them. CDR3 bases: TGCAGCGTTGAGGGGGGAACAGGGGCCAATGAGCAGTTCTTC. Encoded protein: CSVEGGTGANEQFF.

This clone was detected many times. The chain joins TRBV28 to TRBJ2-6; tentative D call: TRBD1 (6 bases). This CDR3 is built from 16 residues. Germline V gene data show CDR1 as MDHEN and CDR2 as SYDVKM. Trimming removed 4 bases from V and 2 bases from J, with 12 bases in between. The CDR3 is CASSSIGQTGANVLTF. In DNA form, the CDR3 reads TGTGCCAGCAGTTCAATCGGACAGACTGGGGCCAACGTCCTGACTTTC.

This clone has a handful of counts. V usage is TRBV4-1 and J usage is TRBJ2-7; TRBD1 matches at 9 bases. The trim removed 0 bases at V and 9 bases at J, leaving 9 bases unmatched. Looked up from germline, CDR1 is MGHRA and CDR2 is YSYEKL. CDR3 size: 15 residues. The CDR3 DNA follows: TGCGCCAGCAGCCAAGAAGGGACAGGGTATGTTTGGCAGTACTTC. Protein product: CASSQEGTGYVWQYF.

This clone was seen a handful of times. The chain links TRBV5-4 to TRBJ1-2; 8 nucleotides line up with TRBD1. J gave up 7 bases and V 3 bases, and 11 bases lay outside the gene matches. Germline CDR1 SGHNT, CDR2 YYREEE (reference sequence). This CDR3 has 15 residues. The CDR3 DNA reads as TGTGCCAGCAGCTCCTTCTTCGGACAGGGAGGTGGCTACACCTTC. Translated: CASSSFFGQGGGYTF.

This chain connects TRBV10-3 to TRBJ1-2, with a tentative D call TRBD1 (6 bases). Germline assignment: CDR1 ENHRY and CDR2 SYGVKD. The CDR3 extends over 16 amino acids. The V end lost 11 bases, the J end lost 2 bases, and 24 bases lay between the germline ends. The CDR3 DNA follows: TGTGCCTCCAGGAGGGGATCGGGACAAAGCAACTATGGCTACACCTTC. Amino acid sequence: CASRRGSGQSNYGYTF.

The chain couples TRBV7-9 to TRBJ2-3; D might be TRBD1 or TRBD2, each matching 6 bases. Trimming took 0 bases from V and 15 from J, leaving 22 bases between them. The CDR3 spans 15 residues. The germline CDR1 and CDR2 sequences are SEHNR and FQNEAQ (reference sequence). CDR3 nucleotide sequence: TGTGCCAGCAGCTTAGCGACCCTACAGGGAGGAGAGGTATATTTT. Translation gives CASSLATLQGGEVYF.

The CDR3 protein is CASSLDTGELFF. The CDR3 region has the DNA TGTGCCAGTAGCTTAGACACCGGGGAGCTGTTTTTT. V and J are TRBV19 and TRBJ2-2; D is unclear. This CDR3 contains 12 residues. The germline V gene has CDR1 LNHDA and CDR2 SQIVND (reference sequence). V dropped 6 bases and J dropped 3 bases, with 5 bases sitting between them.

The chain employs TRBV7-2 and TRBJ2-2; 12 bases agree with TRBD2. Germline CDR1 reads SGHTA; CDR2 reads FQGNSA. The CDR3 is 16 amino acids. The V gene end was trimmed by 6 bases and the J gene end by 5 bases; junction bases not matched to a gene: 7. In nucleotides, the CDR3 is TGTGCCAGCAGTTTAACTAGCGGGAGGCCTACCGGGGAGCTGTTTTTT. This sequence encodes CASSLTSGRPTGELFF.

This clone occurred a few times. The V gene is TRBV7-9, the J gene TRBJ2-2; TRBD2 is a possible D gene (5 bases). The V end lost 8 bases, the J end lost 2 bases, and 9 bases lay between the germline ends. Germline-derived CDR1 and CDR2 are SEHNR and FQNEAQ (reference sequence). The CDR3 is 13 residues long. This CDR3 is CASLRGNTGELFF. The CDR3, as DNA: TGTGCCAGCCTACGGGGTAACACCGGGGAGCTGTTTTTT.

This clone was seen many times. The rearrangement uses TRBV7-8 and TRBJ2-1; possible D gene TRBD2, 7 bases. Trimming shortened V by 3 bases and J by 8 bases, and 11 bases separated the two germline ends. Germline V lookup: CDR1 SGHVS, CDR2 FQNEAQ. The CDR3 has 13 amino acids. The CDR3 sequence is CASSFWGGHEQFF. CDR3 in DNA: TGTGCCAGCAGCTTTTGGGGGGGCCATGAGCAGTTCTTC.